Following are 3 T cell receptor beta chains from one sample sequenced in a study of T cells after somatic rescue of genetic block. Generated by immunoSEQ multiplex PCR, the TCRdb table keeps only in-frame clones and is missing some. The top ten clones hold approximately 1.4% of a sample with 110,000 or so clones, 75% to 95% of them seen once. The sequenced sample was peripheral blood mononuclear cells (PBMCs). The receptors come from a woman aged 18-35 years.

The V and J genes are TRBV29-1 and TRBJ1-2; D uncertain. This CDR3 has 13 residues. Germline assignment: CDR1 SQVTM and CDR2 ANQGSEA. Trimming removed 0 bases at V and 4 bases at J, with 9 bases between. Written as DNA, the CDR3 is TGCAGCGTTGAAGATCAGGACCTCTATGGCTACACCTTC. Amino acid sequence: CSVEDQDLYGYTF.

The J gene is TRBJ1-3, the V gene TRBV5-1; 7 nucleotides match TRBD1. Looked up from germline, CDR1 is SGHRS and CDR2 is YFSETQ. V lost 4 bases, J lost 2 bases, and 3 bases stayed unmatched. The CDR3 has 14 amino acids. This CDR3 is CASSATGAGNTIYF. The CDR3, as DNA: TGCGCCAGCAGCGCTACAGGGGCTGGAAACACCATATATTTT. The entire variable domain, with the rest obtained from reference TRBV5-1 and TRBJ1-3, is as follows: KAGVTQTPRYLIKTRGQQVTLSCSPISGHRSVSWYQQTPGQGLQFLFEYFSETQRNKGNFPGRFSGRQFSNSRSEMNVSTLELGDSALYLCASSATGAGNTIYFGEGSWLTVV.

The rearrangement links TRBV11-2 to TRBJ2-1, with D maybe TRBD2 (6 bases). The CDR3 loop spans 15 amino acids. V lost 0 bases and J lost 2, with 8 bases in between. Germline V lookup: CDR1 SGHAT, CDR2 FQNNGV. Written as DNA, the CDR3 is TGTGCCAGCAGCTTAGAGGAGGGAACCTACAATGAGCAGTTCTTC. This sequence encodes CASSLEEGTYNEQFF.